This T cell receptor beta chain was captured in a study of cytomegalovirus exposure and HLA in healthy donors. Study-level points and caveats: Sequence variants that were highly shared formed a cluster that was likely a sequencing artifact. The sole available immune exposure information was CMV serostatus.

Remarks on this clone: Its specificity is not known.

Both 60 Vbeta primers and 13 Jbeta primers went into the PCR. The data were produced by immunoSEQ multiplex PCR, yet TCRdb's version contains in-frame clones alone and is incomplete. The sample has under 95,000 clones, around 75% seen once; the top ten hold roughly 2.2%. The CDR3 runs 16 residues. Deletions cut 3 bases from V and 8 bases from J, with 19 bases between. CDR1 and CDR2 (germline): KGHSH, LQKENI. Specimen: PBMCs. The receptor was isolated from a man aged 35-49 years in good health and CMV-seronegative. The chain couples TRBV18 to TRBJ1-4; D ambiguous. In DNA, the CDR3 is TGTGCCAGCTCACCCAACCCCAGAGGGCCAGGAGAAAAACTGTTTTTT. This gives the protein CASSPNPRGPGEKLFF.